The present T cell receptor beta chain was sequenced within a study of graft-versus-host responses after intestinal transplantation. Study-level background: Following induction with anti-thymocyte globulin, all recipients were given tacrolimus and steroids for approximately three years. General study points: Some patients had graft-donor T cell macrochimerism. In their allografts, the ratios of graft-versus-host to host-versus-graft T cell clones were high. Among recipient marrow samples, GvH clones were found; some appeared first in ileum or blood.

This CDR3 spans 11 amino acids. V was cut by 8 bases and J by 6 bases, with 9 bases left in between. Germline values: CDR1 LNHDA, CDR2 SQIVND (reference sequence). Profiled with immunoSEQ multiplex PCR; TCRdb holds only in-frame clones, not every one. In the table there are 21,000 or so clones, 89% of which are singletons. This clone was observed a handful of times. Its antigen is unknown. The rearrangement joins TRBV19 to TRBJ2-3; D is undetermined. The origin of this receptor is a human patient who received an intestinal transplant, so some T cells may come from the graft donor. Specimen: PBMCs, collected about 62 days after intestinal transplantation. For the CDR3, the DNA is TGTGCCAGTGGCCTAGGCGATACGCAGTATTTT. As protein: CASGLGDTQYF.